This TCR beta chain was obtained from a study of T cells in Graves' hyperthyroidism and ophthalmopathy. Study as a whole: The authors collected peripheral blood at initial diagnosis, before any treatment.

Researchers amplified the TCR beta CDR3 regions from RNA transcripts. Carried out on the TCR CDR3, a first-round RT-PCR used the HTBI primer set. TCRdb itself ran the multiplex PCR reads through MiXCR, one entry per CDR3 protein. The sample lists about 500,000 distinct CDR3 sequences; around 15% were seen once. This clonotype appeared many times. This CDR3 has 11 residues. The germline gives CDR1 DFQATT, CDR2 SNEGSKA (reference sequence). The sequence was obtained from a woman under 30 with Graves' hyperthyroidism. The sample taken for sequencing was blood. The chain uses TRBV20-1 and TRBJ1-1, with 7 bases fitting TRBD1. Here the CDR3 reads CRGRGSGEAFF. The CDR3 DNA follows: TGCAGGGGCAGGGGGAGTGGTGAAGCTTTCTTT.